These T cell receptor beta chains were read from a single sample in a study of blood T cell repertoires in COVID-19. The protocol was immunoSEQ multiplex PCR, while the TCRdb copy is restricted to in-frame clones and leaves out a portion. The sample carries more than 300,000 clones, roughly 89% recorded once. Sequencing was done on a sample of peripheral blood. All receptors derive from a middle-aged woman with COVID-19, enrolled during active disease. CDR3s include the opening cysteine and the closing phenylalanine or tryptophan. Size tells how often a clone was seen (once, few, many) or the class of an expanded clone, and some rows leave it out.

abundance | v_gene | len | CDR3aa
NA | TRBV5-4 | 13 | CASSLALTYEQYF
NA | TRBV30 | 10 | CAWDRGTQYF
NA | TRBV19 | 14 | CASSIGDSQETQYF
few | TRBV5-5 | 14 | CASSGETGPYEQYF
NA | TRBV27 | 18 | CASSLRRTGVKSPYEQYF
NA | TRBV7-3 | 15 | CASSLRVEGRHGYTF
NA | TRBV28 | 15 | CASTPGVNLGQPQHF
NA | TRBV19 | 16 | CASSIASGTGMREQYF
NA | TRBV7-3 | 15 | CASSLVGLSKNEQFF
NA | TRBV5-1 | 14 | CASSRGQGSYEQYF
NA | TRBV5-6 | 16 | CASRAAVGGNTGELFF
NA | TRBV2 | 15 | CASSGGQGNGNTIYF
NA | TRBV10-3 | 14 | CAITDREAGNTIYF
NA | TRBV30 | 12 | CAWTHGGTEAFF
NA | TRBV6-5 | 14 | CASSRDRGLDGYTF
NA | TRBV7-9 | 14 | CASSFGDFLREQFF
NA | TRBV4-3 | 15 | CASSQENSRSYEQYF
few | TRBV6-5 | 15 | CASRPRTGEPYEQYF
NA | TRBV7-2 | 15 | CASSQNRGDTGELFF
NA | TRBV24-1 | 14 | CATSDGGLTDTQYF
NA | TRBV9 | 14 | CASSPFPDNEKLFF
NA | TRBV19 | 15 | CASTAFGEVVTEAFF
NA | TRBV7-8 | 13 | CASSWTRNAEAFF
NA | TRBV18 | 15 | CASSPTSGLYNEQFF
once | TRBV12-5 | 13 | CASGAGTGYGYTF
NA | TRBV11-1 | 15 | CASSRDSSSSYEQYF
NA | TRBV19 | 16 | CASSPRTEYSNYGYTF
NA | TRBV19 | 14 | CASSRADSHQPQHF
NA | TRBV3-1/TRBV3-2 | 14 | CASSQDRTGGGYTF
NA | TRBV4-2 | 13 | CASSQREGETQYF
NA | TRBV7-2 | 13 | CASSYQGMETQYF
NA | TRBV6-2/TRBV6-3 | 15 | CASSYGPGLAREQFF
NA | TRBV6-2/TRBV6-3 | 13 | CASSLDRNTEAFF
NA | TRBV24-1 | 16 | CATSDRVDRGNQPQHF
NA | TRBV29-1 | 14 | CSLRTSGRADTQYF
NA | TRBV6-2/TRBV6-3 | 15 | CASSSSGQGVTEAFF
NA | TRBV19 | 17 | CASSIVWGDFSNYGYTF
NA | TRBV7-9 | 14 | CASSPRQGASGYTF
NA | TRBV28 | 13 | CASSPFLDTEAFF
NA | TRBV2 | 10 | CASTDNEQFF
NA | TRBV23-1 | 14 | CASSHRGLAGEQYF
once | TRBV5-6 | 15 | CASSLAGTGGETQYF
once | TRBV30 | 18 | CAWSVKRLGLASGETQYF
once | TRBV3-1/TRBV3-2 | 15 | CASSQMRTGSHEQYF
NA | TRBV14 | 12 | CASSQVPTSQFF
once | TRBV11-2 | 16 | CASSFANAGYQETQYF
once | TRBV7-2 | 13 | CASSRQGITEAFF